What follows are 27 T cell receptor beta chains derived from one specimen sequenced in a study of blood T cell repertoires in COVID-19. TCRdb keeps only in-frame clones here, not all; method: immunoSEQ multiplex PCR. Of approximately 190,000 clones listed, around nine tenths are singletons. Sequencing was carried out using peripheral blood. The receptors were gathered from a man in his sixties with active or convalescent COVID-19.

The chain links TRBV2 to TRBJ1-5; perhaps TRBD1 as D (5 bases). The CDR3 runs to 14 residues. Trimming cost V 4 bases and J 1 base, with 8 bases left between them. CDR1 and CDR2 from the germline V gene are SNHLY and FYNNEI. DNA of the CDR3: TGTGCCAGCAGTGGGGAGGGGAGCAATCAGCCCCAGCATTTT. This translates into CASSGEGSNQPQHF.

The J gene is TRBJ2-5, the V gene TRBV29-1; D may be TRBD2 (6 bases). Trimming removed 4 bases at V and 3 bases at J, with 24 bases between. The CDR3 extends over 17 amino acids. Germline CDR1 reads SQVTM; CDR2 reads ANQGSEA. The CDR3 sequence: CSVARGTSSRFEETQYF. Written as DNA, the CDR3 is TGCAGCGTTGCCCGGGGGACCTCTAGCAGATTCGAAGAGACCCAGTACTTC.

The V gene is TRBV5-1, the J gene TRBJ2-1; D is perhaps TRBD2 (6 bases). This CDR3 is 13 amino acids long. Looked up from germline, CDR1 is SGHRS and CDR2 is YFSETQ. V lost 4 bases and J lost 11, with 16 bases in between. In nucleotides, the CDR3 is TGCGCCAGCAGCCCGACCACCGGGACTCAGCAGTTCTTC. The encoded protein is CASSPTTGTQQFF.

The chain is built from TRBV27 and TRBJ2-5; 11 bases are a match to TRBD2. CDR1 is MNHEY, CDR2 SMNVEV, per germline (reference sequence). With V trimmed by 5 bases and J by 1 base, 6 bases remained unmatched. The CDR3 covers 16 residues. Here the CDR3 reads CASSGSSGGLQETQYF. In nucleotides, the CDR3 is TGTGCCAGCAGTGGATCTAGCGGGGGGCTCCAAGAGACCCAGTACTTC.

The rearrangement uses TRBV11-1 and TRBJ1-1; 8 bases are shared with TRBD1. The ends lost 5 bases at V and 4 bases at J; junction bases unmatched: 3. Germline lookup yields CDR1 SGHAT and CDR2 FQDESV (reference sequence). CDR3 length equals 13 residues. The chain's CDR3 is CASSLGQGTEAFF. The CDR3 DNA follows: TGTGCCAGCAGCCTCGGACAGGGCACTGAAGCTTTCTTT.

The chain uses TRBV7-9 and TRBJ2-4; no reliable D call. Germline CDR1 and CDR2: SEHNR and FQNEAQ (reference sequence). With 2 bases removed from V and 1 base from J, the gap between germline ends came to 6 bases. The CDR3 is made up of 14 amino acids. DNA for the CDR3: TGTGCCAGCAGCTTAACCCAGGCCAAAAACATTCAGTACTTC. Protein sequence: CASSLTQAKNIQYF.

This chain connects TRBV6-5 to TRBJ1-5, with TRBD1 matching 11 bases. After removal of 6 bases from V and 1 base from J, the junction contained 2 bases not matched to a gene. The V gene's germline CDR1 is MNHEY and CDR2 SVGAGI. CDR3 size: 15 residues. The DNA for the CDR3 is TGTGCCAGCAGGGACAGGGGGCCGAGCAATCAGCCCCAGCATTTT. This gives the protein CASRDRGPSNQPQHF.

V usage is TRBV2 and J usage is TRBJ2-3; D unclear. The germline gives CDR1 SNHLY, CDR2 FYNNEI. Trimming took off 1 base at V and 2 bases at J, with 7 bases between the two ends. The CDR3 has 14 residues. CDR3 in amino acids: CASSEGPNTDTQYF. CDR3 DNA: TGTGCCAGCAGTGAAGGTCCAAACACAGATACGCAGTATTTT.

This sequence joins TRBV5-1 and TRBJ2-1, with 9 nucleotides matching TRBD2. J was trimmed by 4 bases and V by 7 bases; bases with no gene match: 6. CDR1 is SGHRS, CDR2 YFSETQ, per germline. This CDR3 spans 14 amino acids. CDR3 in amino acids: CASAGGGAYNEQFF. DNA of the CDR3: TGCGCCAGCGCCGGCGGGGGGGCTTACAATGAGCAGTTCTTC. Drawing the rest from reference TRBV5-1 and TRBJ2-1, the complete variable domain is KAGVTQTPRYLIKTRGQQVTLSCSPISGHRSVSWYQQTPGQGLQFLFEYFSETQRNKGNFPGRFSGRQFSNSRSEMNVSTLELGDSALYLCASAGGGAYNEQFFGPGTRLTVL.

V gene TRBV5-1 combines with J gene TRBJ1-2; 10 bases match TRBD1. The V segment lost 5 bases and the J segment 1 base; nucleotides outside the gene matches: 5. The CDR3 length is 15 residues. Germline assignment: CDR1 SGHRS and CDR2 YFSETQ. The DNA of the CDR3 is TGCGCCAGCAGATACGGACAGGGGGATAACTATGGCTACACCTTC. Translated, it gives CASRYGQGDNYGYTF.

In its sample, this clone was seen once. Other DNA sequences in this specimen translate into the identical CDR3. The chain links TRBV12-3 or TRBV12-4 to TRBJ1-2, with 9 nucleotides matching TRBD1. After removal of 5 bases from V and 8 bases from J, the junction contained 6 bases not matched to a gene. The CDR3 length is 13 residues. Here the CDR3 reads CASSPQGQGGYTF. In nucleotides, the CDR3 is TGTGCCAGCAGTCCCCAGGGACAGGGAGGCTACACCTTC.

This clone appeared a single time. For the CDR3, the DNA is TGTGCCAGCAGCCAGCCTAGCGGGGGGGATACGCAGTATTTT. Its protein product is CASSQPSGGDTQYF. The gene calls are TRBV3-1 (or the pseudogene TRBV3-2) and TRBJ2-3; 11 bases fit TRBD2. In germline, CDR1 is LGHDT, CDR2 YNNKEL (reference sequence). J was trimmed by 6 bases and V by 3 bases; bases with no gene match: 2. CDR3 length: 14 amino acids.

The J gene is TRBJ2-3, the V gene TRBV27; 9 nucleotides line up with TRBD1. CDR3 length: 16 residues. Germline assignment: CDR1 MNHEY and CDR2 SMNVEV (reference sequence). Trimming at V came to 4 bases and at J to 3 bases, leaving 8 bases not matched to a gene. In DNA form, the CDR3 reads TGTGCCAGCAGTTCCTACGGGACAGGGAGTACAGATACGCAGTATTTT. Amino acids: CASSSYGTGSTDTQYF.

The chain uses TRBV29-1 and TRBJ1-5; 8 bases are shared with TRBD1. The CDR3 contains 16 residues. Trimming at V came to 7 bases and at J to 9 bases, leaving 20 bases not matched to a gene. Germline assignment: CDR1 SQVTM and CDR2 ANQGSEA. DNA of the CDR3: TGCAGCGCCGCCTACAGGGGGTGGCCGTCCACAGGGCCCCAGCATTTT. Translating it yields CSAAYRGWPSTGPQHF.

J is TRBJ1-4 and V is TRBV9; tentative D call: TRBD1 (5 bases). Germline V lookup: CDR1 SGDLS, CDR2 YYNGEE. V lost 4 bases, J lost 8 bases, and 15 bases lay in between. This CDR3 is built from 14 residues. CDR3 DNA: TGTGCCAGCAGCTCTTACGGGACTCCCGAAAAACTGTTTTTT. Its protein is CASSSYGTPEKLFF.

The chain employs TRBV2 and TRBJ1-1, with 7 bases fitting TRBD1. Germline V gene lookup returns CDR1 SNHLY and CDR2 FYNNEI. V was clipped by 2 bases and J by 5 bases; unmatched bases: 8. The CDR3 extends over 15 amino acids. CDR3 sequence (DNA): TGTGCCAGCAGTGAACAGTCAGGGGGGAGTACTGAAGCTTTCTTT. Translated: CASSEQSGGSTEAFF.

This clone was counted once. V is TRBV9 and J is TRBJ1-4, with TRBD1 matching 8 bases. The CDR3 runs 14 residues. Germline V gene lookup returns CDR1 SGDLS and CDR2 YYNGEE. V shed 3 bases, J shed 5 bases, and the junction held 3 bases outside the gene matches. The chain's CDR3 is CASSAGQANEKLFF. Here the CDR3 DNA reads TGTGCCAGCAGCGCGGGACAGGCCAATGAAAAACTGTTTTTT.

V usage is TRBV11-2 and J usage is TRBJ1-2; D is possibly TRBD1 (6 bases). V was shortened by 3 bases and J by 3 bases, with 8 bases between the two germline ends. CDR1 is SGHAT, CDR2 FQNNGV, per germline. The CDR3 length is 13 residues. The CDR3 DNA is TGTGCCAGCAGCTTCACAGGGTACTATGGCTACACCTTC. It translates to CASSFTGYYGYTF.

The gene calls are TRBV5-1 and TRBJ1-2; a possible D gene is TRBD1 (5 bases). The V end lost 0 bases, the J end lost 1 base, and 10 bases lay between the germline ends. CDR1 SGHRS and CDR2 YFSETQ come from the germline V gene. The CDR3 spans 15 residues. CDR3 protein: CASSLEQGRNYGYTF. The CDR3 DNA reads as TGCGCCAGCAGCTTGGAGCAGGGCCGTAACTATGGCTACACCTTC.

This chain connects TRBV3-1 (or the pseudogene TRBV3-2) to TRBJ1-3; TRBD1 matches at 7 bases. This CDR3 is 14 amino acids long. J gave up 6 bases and V 6 bases, and 8 bases lay outside the gene matches. Germline V gene data show CDR1 as LGHDT and CDR2 as YNNKEL (reference sequence). CDR3 in amino acids: CASRGQLSPNTIYF. In nucleotides, the CDR3 is TGTGCCAGCAGGGGACAGCTAAGCCCAAACACCATATATTTT.

This chain joins TRBV24-1 and TRBJ2-5, with TRBD1 identical over 7 bases. There are 15 residues in the CDR3. CDR1 and CDR2 from the germline V gene are KGHDR and SFDVKD. V lost 3 bases to trimming and J lost 2 bases; unmatched junction nucleotides: 5. CDR3 nucleotides: TGTGCCACCAGTGATCTCCGGGACAGACAAGAGACCCAGTACTTC. It is translated as CATSDLRDRQETQYF.

The rearrangement links TRBV27 to TRBJ1-2; D gene unclear. Per germline, CDR1 MNHEY and CDR2 SMNVEV (reference sequence). The V and J ends lost 2 bases and 8 bases respectively, with 18 bases between them. This CDR3 has 15 amino acids. CDR3 nucleotide sequence: TGTGCCAGCAGTTTACGAAGCGCTCCCCCGGGAGGCTACACCTTC. Translated, it gives CASSLRSAPPGGYTF.

The rearrangement links TRBV7-2 to TRBJ2-1; possible D gene TRBD2, 6 bases. Per the germline V gene, CDR1 is SGHTA and CDR2 is FQGNSA. The CDR3 is made up of 13 amino acids. V lost 4 bases, J lost 4 bases, and 8 bases lay in between. This CDR3 reads CASSSGTYNEQFF. The CDR3 nucleotides read TGTGCCAGCAGCTCCGGGACTTACAATGAGCAGTTCTTC.

The rearrangement links TRBV6-5 to TRBJ1-2; D is ambiguous. The CDR3 is 12 amino acids. Germline CDR1 and CDR2: MNHEY and SVGAGI. V dropped 7 bases and J dropped 0 bases, with 6 bases sitting between them. The CDR3 here is CASTTANYGYTF. CDR3 sequence (DNA): TGTGCCAGCACTACGGCTAACTATGGCTACACCTTC.

The genes are TRBV6-1 and TRBJ2-2; possible D gene TRBD2, 5 bases. V lost 0 bases and J lost 3, with 14 bases in between. Germline V gene sequence: CDR1 MNHNS, CDR2 SASEGT. This CDR3 contains 17 residues. CDR3 in amino acids: CASSEAGPRRYTGELFF. The CDR3 DNA sequence: TGTGCCAGCAGTGAAGCCGGGCCGCGGAGGTACACCGGGGAGCTGTTTTTT.

This clone was observed a single time. The chain recombines TRBV14 with TRBJ2-1; D possibly corresponds to TRBD1 (6 bases). This CDR3 is built from 17 residues. V lost 2 bases and J 3 bases, leaving 17 bases between the germline ends. The germline gives CDR1 SGHDN, CDR2 FVKESK. CDR3 nucleotide sequence: TGTGCCAGCAGCCAACCTAAGAGGGGGATCTACTACAATGAGCAGTTCTTC. It yields the protein CASSQPKRGIYYNEQFF.

The sample holds one count of this clone. Here the CDR3 reads CASSLVRGGNEKLFF. Here the CDR3 DNA reads TGTGCCAGCAGCTTAGTTCGAGGGGGTAATGAAAAACTGTTTTTT. The chain is built from TRBV7-9 and TRBJ1-4, with a tentative D call TRBD1 (6 bases). CDR3 length: 15 amino acids. The V gene lost 1 base and the J gene lost 4 bases, with 10 bases spanning the gap. Germline lookup yields CDR1 SEHNR and CDR2 FQNEAQ (reference sequence).